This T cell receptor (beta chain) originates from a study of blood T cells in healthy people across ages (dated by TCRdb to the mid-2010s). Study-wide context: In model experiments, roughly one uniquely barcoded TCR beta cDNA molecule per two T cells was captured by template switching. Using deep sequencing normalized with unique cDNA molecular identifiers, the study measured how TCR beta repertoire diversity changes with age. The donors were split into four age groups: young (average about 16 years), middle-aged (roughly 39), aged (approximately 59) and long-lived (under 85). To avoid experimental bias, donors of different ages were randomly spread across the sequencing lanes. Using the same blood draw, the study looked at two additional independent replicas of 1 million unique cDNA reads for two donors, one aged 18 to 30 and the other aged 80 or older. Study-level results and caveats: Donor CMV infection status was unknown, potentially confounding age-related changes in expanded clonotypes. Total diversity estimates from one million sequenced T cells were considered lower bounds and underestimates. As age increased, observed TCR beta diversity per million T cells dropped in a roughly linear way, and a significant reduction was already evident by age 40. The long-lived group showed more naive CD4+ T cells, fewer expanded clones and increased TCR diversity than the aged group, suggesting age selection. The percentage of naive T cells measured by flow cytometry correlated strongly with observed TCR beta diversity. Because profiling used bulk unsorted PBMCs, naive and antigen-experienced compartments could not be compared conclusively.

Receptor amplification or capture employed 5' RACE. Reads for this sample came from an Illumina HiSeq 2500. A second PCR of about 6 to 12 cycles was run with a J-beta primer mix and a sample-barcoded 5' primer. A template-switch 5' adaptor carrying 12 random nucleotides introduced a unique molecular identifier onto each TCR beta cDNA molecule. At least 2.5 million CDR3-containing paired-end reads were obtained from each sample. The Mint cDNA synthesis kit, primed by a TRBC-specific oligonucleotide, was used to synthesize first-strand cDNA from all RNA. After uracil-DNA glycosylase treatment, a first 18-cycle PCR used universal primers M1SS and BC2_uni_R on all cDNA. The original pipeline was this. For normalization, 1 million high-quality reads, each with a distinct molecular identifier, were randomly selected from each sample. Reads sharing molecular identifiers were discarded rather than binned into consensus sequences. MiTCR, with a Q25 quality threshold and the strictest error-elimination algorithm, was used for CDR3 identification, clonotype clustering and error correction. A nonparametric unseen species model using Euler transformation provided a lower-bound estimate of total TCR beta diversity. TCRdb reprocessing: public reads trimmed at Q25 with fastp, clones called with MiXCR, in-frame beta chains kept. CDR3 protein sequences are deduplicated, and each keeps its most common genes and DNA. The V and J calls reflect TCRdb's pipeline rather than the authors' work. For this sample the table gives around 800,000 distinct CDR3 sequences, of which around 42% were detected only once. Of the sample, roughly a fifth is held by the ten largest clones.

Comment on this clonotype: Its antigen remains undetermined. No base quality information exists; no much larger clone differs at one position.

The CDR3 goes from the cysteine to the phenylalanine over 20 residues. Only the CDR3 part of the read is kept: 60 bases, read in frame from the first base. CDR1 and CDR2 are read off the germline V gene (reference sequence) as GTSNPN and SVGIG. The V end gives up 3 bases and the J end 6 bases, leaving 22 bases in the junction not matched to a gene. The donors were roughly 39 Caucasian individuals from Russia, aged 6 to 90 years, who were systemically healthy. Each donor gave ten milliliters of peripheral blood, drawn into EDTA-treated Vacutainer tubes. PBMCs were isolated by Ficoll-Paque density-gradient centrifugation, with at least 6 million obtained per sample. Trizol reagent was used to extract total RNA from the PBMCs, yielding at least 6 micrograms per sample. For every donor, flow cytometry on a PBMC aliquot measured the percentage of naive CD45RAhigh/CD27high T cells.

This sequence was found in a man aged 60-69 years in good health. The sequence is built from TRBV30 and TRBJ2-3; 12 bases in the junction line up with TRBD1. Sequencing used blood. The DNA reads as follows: TGTGCCTGGAGCTACAACCCTCCGATGGGGACAGGGGGCGGTAGGGATACGCAGTATTTT. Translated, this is CAWSYNPPMGTGGGRDTQYF.